These T cell receptor beta chains were read from a single sample in a study of shared clonotypes between healthy human individuals. Using immunoSEQ multiplex PCR, the repertoire was profiled, and TCRdb retains in-frame clones only, with some absent. The table has some 700,000 clones, 90% seen once; the top ten hold approximately 35%. Sequencing was done on a sample of memory CD8+ T cells from PBMCs. Receptor source: a man between 18 and 35 years old in good health. Some clones in this sample may be carry-over from other donors' samples. The CDR3 runs from the conserved cysteine through the conserved F or W. Fields, in order: CDR3 DNA, CDR3 protein, clone size, V gene, J gene, D gene. The D gene is left open where the match is weak. Part of the rows lack a size; the others show once, few, many or a class for expanded clones.

TGTGCCAGCAGTTTAATTTACGGGGGAGATGGCTACACCTTC	CASSLIYGGDGYTF	.	TRBV27	TRBJ1-2	.
TGTGCCAGCAGCTCGGGACTAGCGGGAGGGAGGAATGAGCAGTTCTTC	CASSSGLAGGRNEQFF	.	TRBV7-3	TRBJ2-1	TRBD2
TGTGCCAGCGGTATGGGGCTGAACACTGAAGCTTTCTTT	CASGMGLNTEAFF	.	TRBV13	TRBJ1-1	.
TGTGCCAGTTCCCTGGGAGGCTTAGTCACTGAAGCTTTCTTT	CASSLGGLVTEAFF	once	TRBV19	TRBJ1-1	.
TGCAGCGTGGGGGCGGGGCATGAAAAACTGTTTTTT	CSVGAGHEKLFF	once	TRBV29-1	TRBJ1-4	.
TGCAGCGCTCTCGAGTTGGGACAGTTATACTTC	CSALELGQLYF	once	TRBV29-1	TRBJ2-5	TRBD1
TGTGCCATCAGTGAGTCGTTAGGGGTGGGGGGCAATCAGCCCCAGCATTTT	CAISESLGVGGNQPQHF	.	TRBV10-3	TRBJ1-5	.
TGTGCCAGCAGTGAAGGCGCCAGGAGGGGGAACTATGGCTACACCTTC	CASSEGARRGNYGYTF	.	TRBV6-1	TRBJ1-2	.
TGTGCCAGCAGCGTAGGTGGGTCAGAATGGCATGAGCAGTTCTTC	CASSVGGSEWHEQFF	few	TRBV9	TRBJ2-1	.
TGTGCCAGCAGCACATCCTACGGCGAGCAGTACTTC	CASSTSYGEQYF	few	TRBV11-2	TRBJ2-7	.
TGTGCCAGCAGCCAAGTGTGGCCACGGGGCTACACCTTC	CASSQVWPRGYTF	.	TRBV14	TRBJ1-2	.
TGTGCCAGCTCCCGGGGGCAGGAGACCCAGTACTTC	CASSRGQETQYF	.	TRBV6-5	TRBJ2-5	.
TGCGCCAGCAGCTTGGGACAAGGTCGTGATGAAAAACTGTTTTTT	CASSLGQGRDEKLFF	.	TRBV5-1	TRBJ1-4	.
TGTGCCAGTAGTCCCATGACAGGGGTCGGGGCTGAAGCTTTCTTT	CASSPMTGVGAEAFF	.	TRBV19	TRBJ1-1	TRBD1
TGTGCCAGCAGCTTAGTGGGCGGGAACGACAATGAGCAGTTCTTC	CASSLVGGNDNEQFF	.	TRBV7-8	TRBJ2-1	.
TGTGCCAGCAGCTTAGTCGACTTTTATTTT	CASSLVDFYF	once	TRBV7-9	TRBJ2-3	.
TGTGCCAGCAGTCCTATAGCGGGAGGGGAGGACAATGAGCAGTTCTTC	CASSPIAGGEDNEQFF	.	TRBV27	TRBJ2-1	TRBD2
TGTGCCAGCAGCGTAGCCGGACAGGGGGTAGGCTACACCTTC	CASSVAGQGVGYTF	.	TRBV9	TRBJ1-2	TRBD1
TGTGCCAGCAGCGTACAACCAGCTGTCAGCTCCTACAATGAGCAGTTCTTC	CASSVQPAVSSYNEQFF	.	TRBV9	TRBJ2-1	.
TGCGCCAGCAGCTTGGACCTATCCTACAATGAGCAGTTCTTC	CASSLDLSYNEQFF	.	TRBV5-1	TRBJ2-1	.
TGCGCCAGCAGCCCCGAATCAGAGCTTCTTACCTACGAGCAGTACTTC	CASSPESELLTYEQYF	.	TRBV4-1	TRBJ2-7	.
TGTGCCAGCATCGAGGGGCGGGGGAGATTCCATGAGCAGTTCTTC	CASIEGRGRFHEQFF	.	TRBV27	TRBJ2-1	TRBD2
TGTGCCAGCAGCTACGCCGGGACAGCCTACGAGCAGTACTTC	CASSYAGTAYEQYF	.	TRBV7-2	TRBJ2-7	TRBD1
TGTGCCAGCAGTTACTCGACTGGGGTACGGGAGCAGTACTTC	CASSYSTGVREQYF	few	TRBV6-5	TRBJ2-7	.
TGTGCCAGCAGCTACTTGACAGGGTCGGAGCAGTACTTC	CASSYLTGSEQYF	.	TRBV7-3	TRBJ2-7	TRBD1
TGTGCCACCAGCAGAGATTGGTCCGGGGAGCTGTTTTTT	CATSRDWSGELFF	.	TRBV15	TRBJ2-2	.
TGTGCCAGCAGCTTACAGGGTCCTAATGAAAAACTGTTTTTT	CASSLQGPNEKLFF	.	TRBV7-9	TRBJ1-4	.
TGCGCCAGCAGGGAGACGGTGAACTATGGCTACACCTTC	CASRETVNYGYTF	.	TRBV5-1	TRBJ1-2	.
TGTGCCAGCAGTACATCCAACAACAGGCCGCCTGAAGCTTTCTTT	CASSTSNNRPPEAFF	.	TRBV27	TRBJ1-1	.
TGTGCCAGTAGTATGGTAGCGGCCACCTCCTACGAGCAGTACTTC	CASSMVAATSYEQYF	.	TRBV19	TRBJ2-7	.
TGTGCCAGCAGTTTCACAGATAACACTGAAGCTTTCTTT	CASSFTDNTEAFF	.	TRBV28	TRBJ1-1	.
TGTGCCACCAGCAACCGGGACCGCACCTACGAGCAGTACTTC	CATSNRDRTYEQYF	.	TRBV15	TRBJ2-7	.
TGTGCTAGTGGCCAAGATGGAGGGGAAGACGAGCAGTACTTC	CASGQDGGEDEQYF	.	TRBV12-5	TRBJ2-7	.
TGCGCCAGCCGGGGAGGGGGCAGTGGCTACACCTTC	CASRGGGSGYTF	.	TRBV10-2	TRBJ1-2	TRBD1
TGTGCCAGCTCACCCGAGGGACTAGCGGGAAACTACGAGCAGTACTTC	CASSPEGLAGNYEQYF	.	TRBV18	TRBJ2-7	TRBD2
TGTGCCAGCAGCGCGTCCGGGACAGGGGGGGAAAAACTGTTTTTT	CASSASGTGGEKLFF	.	TRBV9	TRBJ1-4	TRBD1
TGTGCCAGCAGTTTACACCAGGGACAGAGACCTCTAGGGCAGCCCCAGCATTTT	CASSLHQGQRPLGQPQHF	.	TRBV28	TRBJ1-5	TRBD1
TGTGCCAGCTCACCAGGCGGGAATGAGCAGTTCTTC	CASSPGGNEQFF	.	TRBV18	TRBJ2-1	.
TGTGCCAGCAGTTTTTTCGGAATAGCGGGGGATAAGTACTTC	CASSFFGIAGDKYF	once	TRBV28	TRBJ2-4	TRBD2
TGTGCCAGCAGCCCACTAGAGGGAGACGAGCAGTACTTC	CASSPLEGDEQYF	.	TRBV7-9	TRBJ2-7	.
TGTGCCAGTAGCCCCCTCAGGGGTGGCACCGGGGAGCTGTTTTTT	CASSPLRGGTGELFF	once	TRBV19	TRBJ2-2	.